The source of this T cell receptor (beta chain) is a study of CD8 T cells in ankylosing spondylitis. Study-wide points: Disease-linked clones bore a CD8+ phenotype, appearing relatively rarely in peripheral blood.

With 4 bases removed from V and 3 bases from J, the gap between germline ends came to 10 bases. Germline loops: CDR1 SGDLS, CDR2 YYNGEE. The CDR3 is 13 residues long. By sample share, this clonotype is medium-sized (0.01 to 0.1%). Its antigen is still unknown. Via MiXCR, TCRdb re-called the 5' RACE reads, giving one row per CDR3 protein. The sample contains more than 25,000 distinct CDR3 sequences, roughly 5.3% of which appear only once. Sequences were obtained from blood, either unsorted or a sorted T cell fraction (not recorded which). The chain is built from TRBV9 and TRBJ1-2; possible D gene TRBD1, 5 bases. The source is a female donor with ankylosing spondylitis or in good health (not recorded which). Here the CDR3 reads CASSPGTDYGYTF. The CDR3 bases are TGTGCCAGCAGCCCAGGGACTGACTATGGCTACACCTTC.